This TCR beta chain was obtained from a study of cytomegalovirus exposure and HLA in healthy donors. Germline CDR1 is SGHTA and CDR2 is FQGNSA. Trimming at V came to 3 bases and at J to 1 base, leaving 3 bases not matched to a gene. The CDR3 is 15 residues long. Amplification used 60 Vbeta primers and 13 Jbeta primers. Method: immunoSEQ multiplex PCR; TCRdb's copy keeps in-frame clones and lacks some. Of roughly 61,000 clones in the sample, 65% to 85% were seen once. This sequence was found in a male donor in good health and CMV-seronegative. The source material was PBMCs. The rearrangement links TRBV7-2 to TRBJ2-3, with TRBD2 matching over 8 bases. The DNA of the CDR3 is TGTGCCAGCAGCTTTGGAGCGGGGGGCACAGATACGCAGTATTTT. Translated, it gives CASSFGAGGTDTQYF.